Here is one TCR beta chain with its context. Clinical history as reported by participants underpinned cohort assignment. The data are from a study of blood T cell repertoires in COVID-19. Overall study context: Material from acute and convalescent COVID-19 was sourced from the United States, Italy and Spain.

The repertoire was sequenced with immunoSEQ multiplex PCR; TCRdb's copy has only in-frame clones and lacks some. Of over 250,000 clones listed, roughly 80% are singletons. CDR3 length equals 17 residues. Germline-derived CDR1 and CDR2 are SGHDN and FVKESK. V lost 2 bases and J 2 bases, leaving 17 bases between the germline ends. The TCR sequence derives from a man aged 30-40 years with acute COVID-19. The genes are TRBV14 and TRBJ2-3; D possibly corresponds to TRBD1 (6 bases). The sample was PBMCs or T cells enriched from blood (not recorded which). CDR3 sequence: CASSQRQDRIITDTQYF. The CDR3 region has the DNA TGTGCCAGCAGCCAAAGGCAAGACAGGATAATCACAGATACGCAGTATTTT.